This is a list of T cell receptor beta chains from one sample in a study of PD-L1 blockade in urothelial cancer. Sequenced by immunoSEQ multiplex PCR; TCRdb stores in-frame clones only, minus some. The repertoire holds under 150,000 clones, with around 89% as singletons. Sequenced here: PBMCs, sampled around atezolizumab (anti-PD-L1) treatment. The source of these receptors is a man between 60 and 70 years old with urothelial cancer. The conserved cysteine and the conserved F or W are not part of the CDR3 here.

TRBV9	12	TRBJ2-5	ASSVGTLKETQY
TRBV4-3	11	TRBJ1-2	ASSQKGVGDYT
TRBV4-3	11	TRBJ1-1	ASSQDRGTEAF
TRBV7-3	10	TRBJ1-1	ASSLTGDKAF
TRBV6-4	12	TRBJ2-1	ASSAGPSHNEQF
TRBV19	13	TRBJ1-1	ASNEIGGLNTEAF
TRBV7-8	11	TRBJ1-5	ASSVQGGQPQH
TRBV7-9	12	TRBJ2-7	ASSLKGPPHEQY
TRBV7-6	13	TRBJ2-3	ASSLEVGGTDTQY
TRBV28	14	TRBJ2-3	ASSFPRDREVDTQY
TRBV2	13	TRBJ2-7	ASSEALNPPYEQY
TRBV6-4	13	TRBJ2-3	ASSFTSEYTDTQY
TRBV11-3	12	TRBJ2-3	ASRPDSPEDTQY
TRBV11-1	12	TRBJ1-1	ASSPTGLGTEAF
TRBV7-9	12	TRBJ1-1	ASSRQGVNTEAF
TRBV4-1	14	TRBJ2-3	ASSQEGEGGTDTQY
TRBV28	12	TRBJ2-1	ASSRLAGVNEQF
TRBV5-1	15	TRBJ2-1	ASSPPFRGGDYNEQF
TRBV15	11	TRBJ2-7	ATSRTGIDEQY
TRBV7-9	10	TRBJ2-7	ASSLEEGTGY
TRBV6-1	14	TRBJ2-6	ASSERQDSGANVLT
TRBV19	12	TRBJ2-7	ASSIRAGIYEQY
TRBV10-3	13	TRBJ2-7	AISESGTGSNEQY
TRBV5-1	13	TRBJ2-3	ASSPRDRGTDTQY
TRBV4-1	14	TRBJ2-2	ASSEETGGNTGELF
TRBV7-2	13	TRBJ2-7	ASSLSWGQSYEQY
TRBV7-2	14	TRBJ2-2	ASSSGLAGVGGELF
TRBV27	14	TRBJ2-7	ASSSYRRGDPYEQY
TRBV7-2	10	TRBJ1-2	ASSSQGLGYT
TRBV28	17	TRBJ2-1	ASTQELDGSGVLGHEQF
TRBV5-1	15	TRBJ2-1	ASSLASSSGIDYEQF
TRBV5-1	10	TRBJ2-7	ASSPPGLEQY
TRBV27	14	TRBJ2-1	ASSLSSLSSYNEQF
TRBV11-2	12	TRBJ2-7	ASSLPGAPYEQY
TRBV5-1	15	TRBJ2-6	ASTLGAGISGANVLT
TRBV18	10	TRBJ2-1	ASSPGGYGQF
TRBV27	13	TRBJ2-5	ASSFGTGYQETQY
TRBV4-1	12	TRBJ2-2	ASSLTGGTGELF
TRBV2	14	TRBJ1-1	ASIKLPGQGGTEAF
TRBV30	9	TRBJ2-4	AWTTKNIQY
TRBV5-5	14	TRBJ1-1	ASSPTLGQGKTEAF
TRBV2	9	TRBJ1-1	ASSSPEEAF
TRBV19	12	TRBJ2-3	ASTSGGAPDTQY
TRBV11-3	12	TRBJ1-3	ASSLGGAGNTIY
TRBV20-1	9	TRBJ2-1	SARTGGEQF
TRBV9	13	TRBJ1-2	ASSARQGDFSGYT
TRBV6-1	11	TRBJ1-4	ASLGTVNEKLF
TRBV18	10	TRBJ2-7	ASSPSAYEQY
TRBV6-5	12	TRBJ2-7	ASTTGTSGYEQY
TRBV5-6	13	TRBJ2-1	ASSPGQDSYNEQF
TRBV10-3	12	TRBJ2-7	AISPGTASYEQY
TRBV28	14	TRBJ2-1	ASSWSGVSSYNEQF
TRBV5-1	12	TRBJ1-4	ASSLAGTDEKLF
TRBV6-5	9	TRBJ1-1	ASRIRTEAF
TRBV6-6	12	TRBJ2-5	ASSSAGGQETQY
TRBV7-9	14	TRBJ1-1	ASSPAGPLMNTEAF
TRBV7-9	11	TRBJ2-5	ASSRGQKETQY
TRBV10-1	11	TRBJ1-1	ASSPRGGGEAF